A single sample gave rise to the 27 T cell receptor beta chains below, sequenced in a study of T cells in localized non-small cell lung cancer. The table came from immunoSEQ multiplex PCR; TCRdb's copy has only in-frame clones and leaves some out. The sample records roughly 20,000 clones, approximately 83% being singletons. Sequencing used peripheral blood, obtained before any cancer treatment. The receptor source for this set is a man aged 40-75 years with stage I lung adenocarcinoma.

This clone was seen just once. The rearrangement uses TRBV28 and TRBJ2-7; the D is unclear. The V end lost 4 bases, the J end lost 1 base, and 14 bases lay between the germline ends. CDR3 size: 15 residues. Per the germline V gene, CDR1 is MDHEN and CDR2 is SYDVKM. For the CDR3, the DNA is TGTGCCAGCAGTTATTCTGACATAGGGTCCTACGAGCAGTACTTC. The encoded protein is CASSYSDIGSYEQYF.

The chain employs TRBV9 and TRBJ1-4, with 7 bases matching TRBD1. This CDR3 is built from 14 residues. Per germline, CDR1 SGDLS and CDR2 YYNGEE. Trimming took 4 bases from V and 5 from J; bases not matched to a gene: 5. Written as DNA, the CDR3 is TGTGCCAGCAGCACCTTGGACAGGAATGAAAAACTGTTTTTT. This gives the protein CASSTLDRNEKLFF.

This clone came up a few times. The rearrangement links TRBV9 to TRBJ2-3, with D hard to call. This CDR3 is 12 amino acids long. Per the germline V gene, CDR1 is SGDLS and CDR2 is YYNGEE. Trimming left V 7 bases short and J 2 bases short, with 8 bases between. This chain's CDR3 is CASEKLTDTQYF. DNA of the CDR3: TGTGCCAGCGAAAAGCTCACAGATACGCAGTATTTT.

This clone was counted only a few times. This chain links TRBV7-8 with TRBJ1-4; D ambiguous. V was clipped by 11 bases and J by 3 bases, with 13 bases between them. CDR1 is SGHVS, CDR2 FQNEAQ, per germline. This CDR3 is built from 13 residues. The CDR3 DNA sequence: TGTGCCGTCAGCGGACGGGCTAATGAAAAACTGTTTTTT. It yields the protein CAVSGRANEKLFF.

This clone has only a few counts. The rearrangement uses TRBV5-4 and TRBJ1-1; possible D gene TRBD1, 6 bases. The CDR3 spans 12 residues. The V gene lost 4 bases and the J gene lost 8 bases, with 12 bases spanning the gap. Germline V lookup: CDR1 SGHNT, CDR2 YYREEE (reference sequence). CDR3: CASSLDSGEAFF. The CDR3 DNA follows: TGTGCCAGCAGCCTGGACAGCGGGGAAGCTTTCTTT.

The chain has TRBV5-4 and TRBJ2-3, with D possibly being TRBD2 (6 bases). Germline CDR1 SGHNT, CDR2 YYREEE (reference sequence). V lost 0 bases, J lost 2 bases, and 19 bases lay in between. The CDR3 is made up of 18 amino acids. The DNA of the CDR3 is TGTGCCAGCAGCTTGGCCCTCGTCGGGGGAGGCCTCACAGATACGCAGTATTTT. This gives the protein CASSLALVGGGLTDTQYF.

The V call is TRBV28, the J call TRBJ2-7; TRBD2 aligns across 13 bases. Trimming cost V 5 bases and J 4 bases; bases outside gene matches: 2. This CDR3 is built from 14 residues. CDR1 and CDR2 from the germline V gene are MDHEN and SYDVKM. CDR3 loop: CASSGTSGEYEQYF. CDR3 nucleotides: TGTGCCAGCAGTGGGACTAGCGGGGAATACGAGCAGTACTTC.

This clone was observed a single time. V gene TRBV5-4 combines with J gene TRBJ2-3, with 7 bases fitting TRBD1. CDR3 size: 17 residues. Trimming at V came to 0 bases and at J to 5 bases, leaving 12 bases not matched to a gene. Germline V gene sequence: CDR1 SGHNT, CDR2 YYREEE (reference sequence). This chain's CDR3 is CASSLGMRGQEEDTQYF. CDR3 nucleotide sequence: TGTGCCAGCAGCTTGGGTATGCGCGGACAGGAAGAAGATACGCAGTATTTT. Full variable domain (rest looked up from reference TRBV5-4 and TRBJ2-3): ETGVTQSPTHLIKTRGQQVTLRCSSQSGHNTVSWYQQALGQGPQFIFQYYREEENGRGNFPPRFSGLQFPNYSSELNVNALELDDSALYLCASSLGMRGQEEDTQYFGPGTRLTVL.

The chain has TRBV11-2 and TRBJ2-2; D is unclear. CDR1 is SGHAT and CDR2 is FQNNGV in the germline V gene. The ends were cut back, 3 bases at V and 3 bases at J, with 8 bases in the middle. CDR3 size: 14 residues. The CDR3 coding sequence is TGTGCCAGCAGCTTCGGGCCCGACACCGGGGAGCTGTTTTTT. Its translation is CASSFGPDTGELFF.

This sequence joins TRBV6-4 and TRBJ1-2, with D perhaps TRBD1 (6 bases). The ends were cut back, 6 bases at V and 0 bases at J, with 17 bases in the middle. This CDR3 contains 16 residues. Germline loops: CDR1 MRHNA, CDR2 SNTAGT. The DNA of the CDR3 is TGTGCCAGCAGCGCCCGCCTACAGGGTCCTAACTATGGCTACACCTTC. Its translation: CASSARLQGPNYGYTF.

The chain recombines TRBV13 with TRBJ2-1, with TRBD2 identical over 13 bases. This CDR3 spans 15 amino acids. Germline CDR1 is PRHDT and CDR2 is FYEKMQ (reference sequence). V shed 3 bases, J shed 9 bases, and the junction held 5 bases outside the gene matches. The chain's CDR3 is CASSLGLAGSGEQFF. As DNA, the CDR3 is TGTGCCAGCAGCTTGGGACTAGCGGGGTCGGGTGAGCAGTTCTTC.

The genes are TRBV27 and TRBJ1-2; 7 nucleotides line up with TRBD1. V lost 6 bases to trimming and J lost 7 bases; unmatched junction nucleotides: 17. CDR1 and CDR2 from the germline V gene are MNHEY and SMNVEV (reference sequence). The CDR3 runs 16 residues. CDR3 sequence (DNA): TGTGCCAGCAGCGAATCCGGGACAGCCTATGTGGCTGGCTACACCTTC. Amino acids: CASSESGTAYVAGYTF.

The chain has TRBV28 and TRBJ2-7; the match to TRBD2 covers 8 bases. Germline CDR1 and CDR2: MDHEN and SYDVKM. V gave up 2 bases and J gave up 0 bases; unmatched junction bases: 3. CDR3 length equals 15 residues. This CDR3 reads CASSLGGGTSYEQYF. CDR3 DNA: TGTGCCAGCAGTTTAGGCGGGGGGACCTCCTACGAGCAGTACTTC.

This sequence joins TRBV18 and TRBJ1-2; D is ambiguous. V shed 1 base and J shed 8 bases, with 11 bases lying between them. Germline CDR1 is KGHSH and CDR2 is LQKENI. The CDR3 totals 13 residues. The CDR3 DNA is TGTGCCAGCTCACCACTTCCGGGGAGCGGCTACACCTTC. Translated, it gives CASSPLPGSGYTF.

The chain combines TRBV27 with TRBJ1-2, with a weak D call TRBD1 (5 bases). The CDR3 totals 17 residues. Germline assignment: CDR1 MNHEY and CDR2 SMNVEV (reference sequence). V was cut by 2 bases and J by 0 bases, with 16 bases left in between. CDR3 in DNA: TGTGCCAGCAGTTTAAATAGGGGAAGGAAACCTAACTATGGCTACACCTTC. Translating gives CASSLNRGRKPNYGYTF.

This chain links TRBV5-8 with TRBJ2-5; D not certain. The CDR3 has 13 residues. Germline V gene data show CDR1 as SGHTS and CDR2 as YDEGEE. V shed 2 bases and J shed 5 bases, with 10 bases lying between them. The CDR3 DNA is TGTGCCAGCAGCTTACCCGTGGGGGAGACCCAGTACTTC. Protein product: CASSLPVGETQYF.

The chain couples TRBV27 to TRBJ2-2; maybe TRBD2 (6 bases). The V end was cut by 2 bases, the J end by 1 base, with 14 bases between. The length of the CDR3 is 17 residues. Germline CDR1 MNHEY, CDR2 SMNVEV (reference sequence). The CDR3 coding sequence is TGTGCCAGCAGTTTACGGTTAGGAGGGGTGAACACCGGGGAGCTGTTTTTT. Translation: CASSLRLGGVNTGELFF.

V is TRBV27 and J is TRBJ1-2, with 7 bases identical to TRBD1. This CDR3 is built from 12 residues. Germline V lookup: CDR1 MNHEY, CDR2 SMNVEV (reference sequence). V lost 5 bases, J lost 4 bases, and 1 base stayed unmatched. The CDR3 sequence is CASSGDSYGYTF. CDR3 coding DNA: TGTGCCAGCAGTGGGGACAGCTATGGCTACACCTTC.

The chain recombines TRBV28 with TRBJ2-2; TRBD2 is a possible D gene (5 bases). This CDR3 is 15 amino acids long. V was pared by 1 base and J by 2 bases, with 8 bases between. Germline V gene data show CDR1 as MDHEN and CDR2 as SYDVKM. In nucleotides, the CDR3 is TGTGCCAGCAGTTTATTCCGGGGAAACACCGGGGAGCTGTTTTTT. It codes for CASSLFRGNTGELFF.

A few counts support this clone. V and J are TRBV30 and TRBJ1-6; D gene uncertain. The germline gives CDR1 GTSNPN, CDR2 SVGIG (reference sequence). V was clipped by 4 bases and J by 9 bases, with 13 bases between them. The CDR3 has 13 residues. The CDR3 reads CAWNGGVSSPLHF. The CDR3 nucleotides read TGTGCCTGGAATGGCGGGGTTAGTTCACCCCTCCACTTT.

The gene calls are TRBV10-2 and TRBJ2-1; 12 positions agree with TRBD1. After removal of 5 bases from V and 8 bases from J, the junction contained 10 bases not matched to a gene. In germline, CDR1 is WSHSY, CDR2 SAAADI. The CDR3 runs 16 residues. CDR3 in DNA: TGCGCCAGCAGTCCCTCCGGGACAGGGGGCGGGGATGAGCAGTTCTTC. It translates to CASSPSGTGGGDEQFF.

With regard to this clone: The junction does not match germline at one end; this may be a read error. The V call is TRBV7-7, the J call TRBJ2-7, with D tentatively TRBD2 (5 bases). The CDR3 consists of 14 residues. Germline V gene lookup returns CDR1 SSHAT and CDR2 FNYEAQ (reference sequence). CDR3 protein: CASSLVQTSPGEYF. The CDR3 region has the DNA TGTGCTAGCAGCTTAGTTCAGACCTCGCCCGGGGAGTACTTC. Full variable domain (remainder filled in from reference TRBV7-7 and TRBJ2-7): GAGVSQSPRYKVTKRGQDVTLRCDPISSHATLYWYQQALGQGPEFLTYFNYEAQPDKSGLPSDRFSAERPEGSISTLTIQRTEQRDSAMYRCASSLVQTSPGEYFGPGTRLTVT.

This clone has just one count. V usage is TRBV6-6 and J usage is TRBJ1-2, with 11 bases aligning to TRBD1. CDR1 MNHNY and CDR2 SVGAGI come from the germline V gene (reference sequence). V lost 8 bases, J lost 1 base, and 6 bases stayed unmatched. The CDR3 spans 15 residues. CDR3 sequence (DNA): TGTGCCAGCGCCGGACAGGGGGCTATTAACTATGGCTACACCTTC. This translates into CASAGQGAINYGYTF.

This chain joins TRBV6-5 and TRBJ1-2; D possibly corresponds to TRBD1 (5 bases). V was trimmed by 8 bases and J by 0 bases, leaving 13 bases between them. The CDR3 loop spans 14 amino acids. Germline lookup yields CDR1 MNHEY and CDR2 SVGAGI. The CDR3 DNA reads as TGTGCCAGCGGGCTGGGACGGACTAACTATGGCTACACCTTC. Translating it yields CASGLGRTNYGYTF.

The CDR3 reads CASSFGGGTDTQYF. The CDR3, as DNA: TGTGCCAGCAGTTTTGGGGGCGGCACAGATACGCAGTATTTT. The gene calls are TRBV27 and TRBJ2-3; TRBD1 is a possible D gene (6 bases). V lost 3 bases and J lost 1, with 8 bases in between. CDR1 is MNHEY and CDR2 is SMNVEV in the germline V gene (reference sequence). The CDR3 contains 14 residues.

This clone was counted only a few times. The CDR3 DNA is TGCGCCAGCAGCTTCACTAGCGGGGGAGTATACGAGCAGTACTTC. This translates into CASSFTSGGVYEQYF. The chain employs TRBV5-1 and TRBJ2-7, with TRBD2 matching 11 bases. V shed 2 bases, J shed 4 bases, and the junction held 5 bases outside the gene matches. This CDR3 is built from 15 residues. The germline gives CDR1 SGHRS, CDR2 YFSETQ. The whole variable domain, remainder taken from reference TRBV5-1 and TRBJ2-7, is KAGVTQTPRYLIKTRGQQVTLSCSPISGHRSVSWYQQTPGQGLQFLFEYFSETQRNKGNFPGRFSGRQFSNSRSEMNVSTLELGDSALYLCASSFTSGGVYEQYFGPGTRLTVT.

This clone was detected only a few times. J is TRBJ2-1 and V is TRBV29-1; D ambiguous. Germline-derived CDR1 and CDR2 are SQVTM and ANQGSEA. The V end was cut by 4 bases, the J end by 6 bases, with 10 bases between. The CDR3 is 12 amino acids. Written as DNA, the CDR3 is TGCAGCGTTGGCGTAGCAGGCAATGAGCAGTTCTTC. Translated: CSVGVAGNEQFF.